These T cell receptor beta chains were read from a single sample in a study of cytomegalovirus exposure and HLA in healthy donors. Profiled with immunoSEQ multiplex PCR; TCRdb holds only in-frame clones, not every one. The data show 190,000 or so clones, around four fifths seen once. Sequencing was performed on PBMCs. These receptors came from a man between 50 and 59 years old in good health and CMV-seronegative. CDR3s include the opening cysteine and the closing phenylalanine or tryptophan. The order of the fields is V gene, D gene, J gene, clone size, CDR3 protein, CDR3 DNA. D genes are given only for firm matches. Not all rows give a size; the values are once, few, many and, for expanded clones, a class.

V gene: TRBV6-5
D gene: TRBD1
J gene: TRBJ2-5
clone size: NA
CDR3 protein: CASRLQGLVETQYF
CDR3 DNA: TGTGCCAGCAGACTACAGGGGCTGGTGGAGACCCAGTACTTC

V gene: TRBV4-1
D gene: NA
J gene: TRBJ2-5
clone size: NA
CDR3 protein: CASSQGKAGWPMGETQYF
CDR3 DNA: TGCGCCAGCAGCCAAGGAAAGGCAGGGTGGCCTATGGGGGAGACCCAGTACTTC

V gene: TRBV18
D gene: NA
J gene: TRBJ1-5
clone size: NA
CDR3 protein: CASSPGFSQPQHF
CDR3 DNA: TGTGCCAGCTCACCCGGGTTCTCCCAGCCCCAGCATTTT

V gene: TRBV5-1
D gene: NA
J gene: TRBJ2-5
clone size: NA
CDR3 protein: CASSHPPGAQETQYF
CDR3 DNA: TGCGCCAGCAGTCATCCCCCGGGAGCCCAAGAGACCCAGTACTTC

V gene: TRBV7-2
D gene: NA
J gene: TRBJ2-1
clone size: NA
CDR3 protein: CASSLGRILNNEQFF
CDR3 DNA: TGTGCCAGCAGCTTAGGGAGGATCCTTAACAATGAGCAGTTCTTC

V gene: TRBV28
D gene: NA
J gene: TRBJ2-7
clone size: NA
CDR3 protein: CASSHAGNQYF
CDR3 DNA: TGTGCCAGCAGCCACGCGGGGAATCAGTACTTC

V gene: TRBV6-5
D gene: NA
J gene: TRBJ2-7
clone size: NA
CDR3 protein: CASSYQGGEQYF
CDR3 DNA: TGTGCCAGCAGTTACCAGGGAGGCGAGCAGTACTTC

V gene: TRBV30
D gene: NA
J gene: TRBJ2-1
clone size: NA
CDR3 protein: CAWSIQGHEQFF
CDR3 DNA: TGTGCCTGGAGTATACAGGGTCATGAGCAGTTCTTC

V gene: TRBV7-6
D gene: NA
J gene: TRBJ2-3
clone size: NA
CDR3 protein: CASTPQGLSTDTQYF
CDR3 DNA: TGTGCCAGCACCCCTCAGGGGCTGAGCACAGATACGCAGTATTTT

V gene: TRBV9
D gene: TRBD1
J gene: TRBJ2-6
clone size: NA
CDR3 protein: CASSRQGSGANVLTF
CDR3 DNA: TGTGCCAGCAGCCGACAGGGCTCTGGGGCCAACGTCCTGACTTTC

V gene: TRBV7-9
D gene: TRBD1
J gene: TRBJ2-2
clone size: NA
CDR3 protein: CASSLPGTGVTGELFF
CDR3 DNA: TGTGCCAGCAGCTTACCCGGGACAGGGGTAACCGGGGAGCTGTTTTTT

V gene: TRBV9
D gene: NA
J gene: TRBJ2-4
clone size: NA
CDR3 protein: CASSVDAGTGGGIQYF
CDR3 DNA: TGTGCCAGCAGCGTAGACGCCGGGACTGGGGGTGGGATTCAGTACTTC

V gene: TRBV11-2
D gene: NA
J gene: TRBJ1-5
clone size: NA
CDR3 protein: CASSPTESNQPQHF
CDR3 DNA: TGTGCCAGCAGCCCAACTGAGAGCAATCAGCCCCAGCATTTT

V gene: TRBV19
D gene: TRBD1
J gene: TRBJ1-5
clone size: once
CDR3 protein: CASSIITGGTQPQHF
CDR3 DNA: TGTGCCAGTAGTATTATAACAGGGGGAACTCAGCCCCAGCATTTT

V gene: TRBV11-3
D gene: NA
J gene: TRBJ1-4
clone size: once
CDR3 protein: CASSRGLNEKLFF
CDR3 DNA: TGTGCCAGCAGCAGGGGGTTAAATGAAAAACTGTTTTTT

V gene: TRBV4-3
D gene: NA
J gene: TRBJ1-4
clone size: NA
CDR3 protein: CASSQQSQGPGEKLFF
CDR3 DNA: TGCGCCAGCAGCCAGCAATCGCAGGGGCCCGGTGAAAAACTGTTTTTT

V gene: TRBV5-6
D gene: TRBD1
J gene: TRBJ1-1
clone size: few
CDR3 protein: CASSGTGGLSAAFF
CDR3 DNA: TGTGCCAGCAGTGGGACAGGGGGTTTGTCGGCCGCTTTCTTT

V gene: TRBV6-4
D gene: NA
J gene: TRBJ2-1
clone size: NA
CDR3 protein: CASSDSRGGINEQFF
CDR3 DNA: TGTGCCAGCAGTGACTCACGTGGAGGTATTAATGAGCAGTTCTTC

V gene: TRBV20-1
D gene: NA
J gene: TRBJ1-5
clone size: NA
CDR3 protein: CSARREQPQHF
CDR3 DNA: TGCAGTGCTAGACGGGAACAGCCCCAGCATTTT

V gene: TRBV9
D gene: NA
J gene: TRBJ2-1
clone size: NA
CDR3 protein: CASSVGGTLNEQFF
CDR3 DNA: TGTGCCAGCAGCGTAGGGGGGACATTGAATGAGCAGTTCTTC

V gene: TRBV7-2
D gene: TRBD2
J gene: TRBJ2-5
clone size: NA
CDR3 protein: CASSLGLAGDYETQYF
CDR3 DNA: TGTGCCAGCAGCTTAGGACTAGCGGGGGACTACGAGACCCAGTACTTC

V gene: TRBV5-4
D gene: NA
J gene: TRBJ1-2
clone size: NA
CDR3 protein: CASSRPAGAENYGYTF
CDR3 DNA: TGTGCCAGCAGCCGACCCGCGGGGGCCGAAAACTATGGCTACACCTTC

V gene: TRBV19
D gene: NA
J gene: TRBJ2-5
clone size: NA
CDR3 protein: CASSPGETQYF
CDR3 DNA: TGTGCCAGTAGTCCGGGAGAGACCCAGTACTTC

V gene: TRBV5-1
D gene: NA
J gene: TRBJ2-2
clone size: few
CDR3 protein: CASSLSEGRNTGELFF
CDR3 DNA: TGCGCCAGCAGCTTGTCAGAGGGTCGAAACACCGGGGAGCTGTTTTTT